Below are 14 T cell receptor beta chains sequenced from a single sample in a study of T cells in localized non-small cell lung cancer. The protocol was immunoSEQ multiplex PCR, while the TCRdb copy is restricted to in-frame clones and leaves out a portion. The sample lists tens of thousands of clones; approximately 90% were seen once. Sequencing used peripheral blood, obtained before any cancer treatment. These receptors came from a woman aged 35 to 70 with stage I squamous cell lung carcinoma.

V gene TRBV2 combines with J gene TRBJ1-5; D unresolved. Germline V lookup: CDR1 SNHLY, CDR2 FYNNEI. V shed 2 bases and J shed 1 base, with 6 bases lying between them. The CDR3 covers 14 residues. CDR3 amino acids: CASSEIDSNQPQHF. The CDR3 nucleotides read TGTGCCAGCAGTGAAATAGACAGCAATCAGCCCCAGCATTTT.

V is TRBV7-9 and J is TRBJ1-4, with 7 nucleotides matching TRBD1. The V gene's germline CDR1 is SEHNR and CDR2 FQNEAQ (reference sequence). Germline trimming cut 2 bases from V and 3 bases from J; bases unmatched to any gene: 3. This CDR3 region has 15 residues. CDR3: CASSLRGPSNEKLFF. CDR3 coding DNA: TGTGCCAGCAGCTTAAGGGGGCCGTCTAATGAAAAACTGTTTTTT. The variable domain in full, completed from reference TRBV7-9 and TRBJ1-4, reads DTGVSQNPRHKITKRGQNVTFRCDPISEHNRLYWYRQTLGQGPEFLTYFQNEAQLEKSRLLSDRFSAERPKGSFSTLEIQRTEQGDSAMYLCASSLRGPSNEKLFFGSGTQLSVL.

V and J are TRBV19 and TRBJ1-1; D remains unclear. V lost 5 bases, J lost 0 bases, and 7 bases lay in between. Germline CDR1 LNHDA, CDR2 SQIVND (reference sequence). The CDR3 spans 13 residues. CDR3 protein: CASSALMNTEAFF. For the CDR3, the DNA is TGTGCCAGTAGTGCTTTGATGAACACTGAAGCTTTCTTT.

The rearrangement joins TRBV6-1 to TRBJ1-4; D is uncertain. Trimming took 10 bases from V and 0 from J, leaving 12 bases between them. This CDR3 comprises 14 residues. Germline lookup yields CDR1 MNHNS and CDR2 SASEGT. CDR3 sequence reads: CATILSATNEKLFF. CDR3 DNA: TGTGCCACCATTCTATCCGCAACTAATGAAAAACTGTTTTTT.

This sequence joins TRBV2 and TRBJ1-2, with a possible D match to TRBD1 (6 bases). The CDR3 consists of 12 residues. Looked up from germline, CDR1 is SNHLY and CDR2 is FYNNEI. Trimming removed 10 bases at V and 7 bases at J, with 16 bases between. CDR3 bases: TGTGCCAACCGAAATGAGGGGGGTGGCTACACCTTC. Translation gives CANRNEGGGYTF. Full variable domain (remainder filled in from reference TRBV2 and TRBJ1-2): EPEVTQTPSHQVTQMGQEVILRCVPISNHLYFYWYRQILGQKVEFLVSFYNNEISEKSEIFDDQFSVERPDGSNFTLKIRSTKLEDSAMYFCANRNEGGGYTFGSGTRLTVV.

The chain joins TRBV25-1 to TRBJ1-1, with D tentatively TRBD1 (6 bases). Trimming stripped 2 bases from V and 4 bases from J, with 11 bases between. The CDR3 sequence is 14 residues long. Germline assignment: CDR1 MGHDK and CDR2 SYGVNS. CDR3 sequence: CASSEGGLSTEAFF. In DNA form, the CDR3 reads TGTGCCAGCAGTGAAGGGGGCTTGAGCACTGAAGCTTTCTTT.

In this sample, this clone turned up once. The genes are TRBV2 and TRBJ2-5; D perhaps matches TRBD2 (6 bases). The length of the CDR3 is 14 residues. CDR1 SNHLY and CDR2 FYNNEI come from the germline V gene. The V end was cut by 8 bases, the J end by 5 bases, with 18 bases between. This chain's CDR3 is CASDPGLPGETQYF. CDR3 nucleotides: TGTGCCAGCGATCCGGGACTCCCGGGGGAGACCCAGTACTTC.

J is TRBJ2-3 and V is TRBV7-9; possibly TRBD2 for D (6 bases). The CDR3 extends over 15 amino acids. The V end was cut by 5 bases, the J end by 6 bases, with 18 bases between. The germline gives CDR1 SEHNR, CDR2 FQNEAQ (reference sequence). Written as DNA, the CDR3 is TGTGCCAGCAGCGGAGGACTCTCCGGAGGGGATACGCAGTATTTT. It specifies CASSGGLSGGDTQYF.

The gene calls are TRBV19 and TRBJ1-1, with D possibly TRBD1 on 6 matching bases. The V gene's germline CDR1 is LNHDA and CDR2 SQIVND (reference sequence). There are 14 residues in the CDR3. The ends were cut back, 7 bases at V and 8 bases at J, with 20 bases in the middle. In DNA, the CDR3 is TGTGCCAGTACCCCCGGGTGGGGGGCCAAGGAAGCTTTCTTT. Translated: CASTPGWGAKEAFF.

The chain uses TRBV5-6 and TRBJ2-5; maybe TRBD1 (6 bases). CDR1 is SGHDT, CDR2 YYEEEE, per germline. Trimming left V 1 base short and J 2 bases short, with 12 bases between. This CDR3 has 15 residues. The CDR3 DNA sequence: TGTGCCAGCAGCTTGTTGGACAGTAGTCAAGAGACCCAGTACTTC. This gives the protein CASSLLDSSQETQYF. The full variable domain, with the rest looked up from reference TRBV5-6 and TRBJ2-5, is DAGVTQSPTHLIKTRGQQVTLRCSPKSGHDTVSWYQQALGQGPQFIFQYYEEEERQRGNFPDRFSGHQFPNYSSELNVNALLLGDSALYLCASSLLDSSQETQYFGPGTRLLVL.

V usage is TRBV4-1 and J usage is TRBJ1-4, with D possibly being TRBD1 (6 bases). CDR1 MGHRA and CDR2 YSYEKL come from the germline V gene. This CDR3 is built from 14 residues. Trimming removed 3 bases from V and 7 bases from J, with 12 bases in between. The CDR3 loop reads CASSHRDNGEKLFF. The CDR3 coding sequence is TGCGCCAGCAGCCACCGGGACAACGGTGAAAAACTGTTTTTT.

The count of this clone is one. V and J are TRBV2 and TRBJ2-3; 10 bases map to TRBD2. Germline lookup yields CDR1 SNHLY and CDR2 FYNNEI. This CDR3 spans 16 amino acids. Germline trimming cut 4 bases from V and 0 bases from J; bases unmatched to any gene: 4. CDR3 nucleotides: TGTGCCAGCAGTGTGGCTAGCGGGGGAAGCACAGATACGCAGTATTTT. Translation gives CASSVASGGSTDTQYF.

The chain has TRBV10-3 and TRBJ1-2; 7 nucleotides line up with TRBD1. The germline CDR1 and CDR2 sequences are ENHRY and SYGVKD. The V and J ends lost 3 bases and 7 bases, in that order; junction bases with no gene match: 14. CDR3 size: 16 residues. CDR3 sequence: CAISEQGTQELGGYTF. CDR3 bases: TGTGCCATCAGTGAACAGGGGACCCAAGAATTAGGTGGCTACACCTTC.

CDR3 sequence reads: CASSSGQSYTEAFF. CDR3 DNA sequence: TGTGCCAGCAGTTCTGGGCAGAGCTACACTGAAGCTTTCTTT. V gene TRBV6-5 combines with J gene TRBJ1-1; the D is unclear. This CDR3 spans 14 amino acids. Trimming left V 4 bases short and J 3 bases short, with 12 bases between. In germline, CDR1 is MNHEY, CDR2 SVGAGI.